These 10 T cell receptor beta chains were all obtained from the same sample, sequenced in a study of vaccination and CD4 T cells after COVID-19. The study sequenced cultured CD4+ T cell DNA using the Oncomine TCR Beta short-read assay. The template was genomic DNA from cultured CD4+ T cells. TCRdb ran MiXCR on the PCR reads and lists one entry per CDR3 protein. The table includes under 10,000 distinct CDR3 sequences, about 34% detected once. Their antigen targets remain unknown. Indicated treatment: approximately 10-day PBMC culture with coronavirus spike peptide pools or control peptides (ViraFEST assay). Those CD4+ T cells from the unexposed donor predate the COVID-19 pandemic (2011-2018). Material for sequencing was CD4+ T cells from blood, cultured in vitro. The receptors derive from a human donor in good health.

The chain is built from TRBV29-1 and TRBJ1-1, with D possibly TRBD1 on 6 matching bases. Trimming removed 2 bases at V and 4 bases at J, with 11 bases between. From germline, CDR1 is SQVTM and CDR2 ANQGSEA. The length of the CDR3 is 13 residues. The CDR3 DNA reads TGCAGCGTTGAATGGGGGCAAGGCACTGAAGCTTTCTTT. This encodes CSVEWGQGTEAFF.

This clonotype was observed a few times. The chain employs TRBV19 and TRBJ2-1; the D is unclear. Trimming took 3 bases from V and 4 from J, leaving 13 bases between them. Germline CDR1 reads LNHDA; CDR2 reads SQIVND (reference sequence). CDR3 size: 15 residues. CDR3 protein: CASSIVSGPYNEQFF. CDR3 DNA sequence: TGTGCCAGTAGTATCGTGAGTGGCCCATACAATGAGCAGTTCTTC. Using reference TRBV19 and TRBJ2-1 for the parts outside the CDR3, the full variable domain is DGGITQSPKYLFRKEGQNVTLSCEQNLNHDAMYWYRQDPGQGLRLIYYSQIVNDFQKGDIAEGYSVSREKKESFPLTVTSAQKNPTAFYLCASSIVSGPYNEQFFGPGTRLTVL.

The chain joins TRBV6-1 to TRBJ1-6, with 7 bases identical to TRBD1. The CDR3 is 16 amino acids. V lost 5 bases and J lost 2; bases outside the gene matches: 6. Germline V gene sequence: CDR1 MNHNS, CDR2 SASEGT. The CDR3 region has the DNA TGTGCCAGCAGTCGACCACAGGGGACCTATAATTCACCCCTCCACTTT. Protein: CASSRPQGTYNSPLHF.

The chain combines TRBV29-1 with TRBJ1-1; D is unclear. Trimming pared 6 bases from V and 3 bases from J, leaving 14 bases between. The CDR3 is made up of 13 amino acids. Per germline, CDR1 SQVTM and CDR2 ANQGSEA. The CDR3 is CSVANRSYTEAFF. The CDR3 nucleotides are TGCAGCGTAGCGAATAGGAGTTACACTGAAGCTTTCTTT.

This clonotype was recorded a few times. The chain employs TRBV7-8 and TRBJ2-2, with 11 bases matching TRBD1. The V gene end was trimmed by 5 bases and the J gene end by 6 bases; junction bases not matched to a gene: 8. Germline V lookup: CDR1 SGHVS, CDR2 FQNEAQ. There are 16 residues in the CDR3. The CDR3 region is CASSRRGTGGSGELFF. The DNA of the CDR3 is TGTGCCAGCAGCCGTCGGGGGACAGGGGGATCCGGGGAGCTGTTTTTT.

This chain links TRBV7-8 with TRBJ2-3; D gene ambiguous. The CDR3 consists of 12 residues. Trimming took off 6 bases at V and 0 bases at J, with 4 bases between the two ends. CDR1 SGHVS and CDR2 FQNEAQ come from the germline V gene. CDR3 protein: CASRPSTDTQYF. As DNA, the CDR3 is TGTGCCAGCAGGCCCAGCACAGATACGCAGTATTTT.

This clonotype is medium-sized. The CDR3 region is CASSPWTGDTQYF. The DNA for the CDR3 is TGTGCCAGCAGTCCGTGGACGGGAGATACGCAGTATTTT. The chain combines TRBV6-2 or TRBV6-3 with TRBJ2-3, with D hard to call. This CDR3 has 13 amino acids. Trimming left V 5 bases short and J 5 bases short, with 11 bases between. From germline, CDR1 is MNHEY and CDR2 SVGEGT.

This clonotype was counted only a few times. V is TRBV7-9 and J is TRBJ2-1; D not resolved. Germline CDR1 is SEHNR and CDR2 is FQNEAQ (reference sequence). The ends were cut back, 3 bases at V and 8 bases at J, with 5 bases in the middle. This CDR3 has 11 residues. CDR3 nucleotide sequence: TGTGCCAGCAGCTTTGCGGATGAGCAGTTCTTC. Translating gives CASSFADEQFF.

This clonotype was counted between two and nine times. The CDR3 here is CASNQQGRSSPLHF. The CDR3 DNA is TGTGCCAGCAACCAACAGGGGCGAAGTTCACCCCTCCACTTT. The J gene is TRBJ1-6, the V gene TRBV12-3 or TRBV12-4; TRBD1 matches 7 bases. This CDR3 spans 14 amino acids. V shed 7 bases and J 9 bases; nucleotides not matched to a gene: 9.

The chain is built from TRBV7-7 and TRBJ2-1, with TRBD1 matching 8 bases. CDR1 is SSHAT and CDR2 is FNYEAQ in the germline V gene (reference sequence). The CDR3 contains 13 residues. The CDR3 protein is CANSHDRGYEQFF. The DNA of the CDR3 is TGTGCTAACAGCCACGACAGGGGCTATGAGCAGTTCTTC.